The source of this T cell receptor beta chain is a study of T cell responses to AZD1222 COVID-19 vaccine. Findings and limits, study-wide: White British ancestry dominated among donors, who included more females, and clonal diversity was possibly underestimated.

The data were produced by immunoSEQ multiplex PCR, yet TCRdb's version contains in-frame clones alone and is incomplete. The profile shows 90,000 to 150,000 clones, more than 80% of them singletons. A remark on this clone: Its antigen remains unidentified.

Germline lookup yields CDR1 LNHDA and CDR2 SQIVND (reference sequence). V lost 3 bases and J 6 bases, leaving 11 bases between the germline ends. CDR3 size: 13 residues. V usage is TRBV19 and J usage is TRBJ1-1; no clear D gene. The sequence was collected from an adult in good health. This specimen consisted of peripheral blood, obtained on day 0 of AZD1222 vaccination. The CDR3 is CASSMYVAAEAFF. The CDR3 nucleotides are TGTGCCAGTAGTATGTATGTGGCCGCTGAAGCTTTCTTT.